A selection of T cell receptor beta chains follows, all from one sample in a study of T-cell memory formation after mild COVID-19. TCRdb fed the 5' RACE reads into MiXCR, producing one record per CDR3 protein. The profile shows under 400,000 distinct CDR3 sequences, approximately 21% of them singletons. The sample consisted of PBMCs or a T cell subset sorted from them (not recorded which). The source of these receptors is an adult woman who had mild COVID-19 (a few samples of this study predate the infection). Cell type and time point are not known. Each CDR3 is given with its conserved first and last residue. The order of the fields is D gene, clone size, J gene, V gene, CDR3 protein, CDR3 DNA. D genes are given only for firm matches. Not every row has a clone size; where given, it reads once, few, many or a size class.

D: TRBD1
size: NA
J: TRBJ2-5
V: TRBV18
CDR3: CASSRQGAVLETQYF
DNA: TGTGCCAGCTCACGACAGGGGGCCGTGTTGGAGACCCAGTACTTC

D: NA
size: NA
J: TRBJ2-5
V: TRBV19
CDR3: CASSIYRKETQYF
DNA: TGTGCCAGTAGTATATACAGAAAAGAGACCCAGTACTTC

D: NA
size: few
J: TRBJ2-2
V: TRBV5-1
CDR3: CASSFEGTGELFF
DNA: TGCGCCAGCAGCTTTGAGGGCACCGGGGAGCTGTTTTTT

D: NA
size: many
J: TRBJ2-7
V: TRBV14
CDR3: CASSLRRDRSYEQYF
DNA: TGTGCCAGCAGCCTACGCCGGGACCGCTCCTACGAGCAGTACTTC

D: TRBD2
size: NA
J: TRBJ2-1
V: TRBV5-1
CDR3: CASSLDGTSASNEQFF
DNA: TGCGCCAGCAGCTTGGACGGGACTAGCGCCAGCAATGAGCAGTTCTTC

D: NA
size: NA
J: TRBJ1-2
V: TRBV7-9
CDR3: CASSFEMGFGYTF
DNA: TGTGCCAGCAGCTTTGAGATGGGGTTTGGCTACACCTTC

D: NA
size: NA
J: TRBJ2-1
V: TRBV11-2
CDR3: CASSLVRAYYNEQFF
DNA: TGTGCCAGCAGCTTAGTCAGGGCTTATTACAATGAGCAGTTCTTC

D: TRBD1
size: few
J: TRBJ2-7
V: TRBV29-1
CDR3: CSVVGQGSYEQYF
DNA: TGCAGCGTTGTGGGACAGGGAAGTTACGAGCAGTACTTC

D: NA
size: NA
J: TRBJ1-1
V: TRBV7-6
CDR3: CASSSTGFPNTEAFF
DNA: TGTGCCAGCAGTTCTACAGGGTTTCCGAACACTGAAGCTTTCTTT

D: TRBD1
size: NA
J: TRBJ2-7
V: TRBV12-3/TRBV12-4
CDR3: CASSLPGTGSEQYF
DNA: TGTGCCAGCAGTCTGCCCGGGACAGGGTCCGAGCAGTACTTC

D: TRBD1
size: NA
J: TRBJ1-5
V: TRBV18
CDR3: CASSKQGAGQPQHF
DNA: TGTGCCAGCTCGAAGCAGGGGGCTGGTCAGCCCCAGCATTTT

D: NA
size: few
J: TRBJ2-7
V: TRBV10-3
CDR3: CAISTDRTTIIEQYF
DNA: TGTGCCATCAGCACGGACAGGACTACTATTATCGAGCAGTACTTC

D: TRBD1
size: NA
J: TRBJ1-1
V: TRBV12-3/TRBV12-4
CDR3: CASSLPDRAYTEAFF
DNA: TGTGCCAGCAGTCTCCCGGACAGGGCTTACACTGAAGCTTTCTTT

D: TRBD1
size: few
J: TRBJ2-7
V: TRBV7-8
CDR3: CASSSWTGGGEQYF
DNA: TGTGCCAGCAGCTCCTGGACAGGGGGGGGAGAGCAGTACTTC

D: TRBD2
size: NA
J: TRBJ2-3
V: TRBV5-1
CDR3: CASRPTSGRAPDTQYF
DNA: TGCGCCAGCAGGCCTACTAGCGGGAGGGCCCCAGATACGCAGTATTTT

D: NA
size: many
J: TRBJ1-3
V: TRBV5-6
CDR3: CASSLHGAVGLTIYF
DNA: TGTGCCAGCAGCTTACATGGCGCCGTAGGACTCACCATATATTTT

D: NA
size: NA
J: TRBJ2-5
V: TRBV10-3
CDR3: CAIGYRKKTQYF
DNA: TGTGCCATCGGTTACCGGAAGAAGACCCAGTACTTC

D: TRBD1
size: NA
J: TRBJ1-4
V: TRBV6-5
CDR3: CASSPEDRGNEKLFF
DNA: TGTGCCAGCAGTCCCGAGGACAGGGGGAATGAAAAACTGTTTTTT